Following are 2 T cell receptor beta chains from one sample sequenced in a study of shared clonotypes between healthy human individuals. Using immunoSEQ multiplex PCR, the repertoire was profiled, and TCRdb retains in-frame clones only, with some absent. The sample lists about 1.5 million clones, around 95% occurring once. The sequencing sample was made of naive CD4+ T cells sorted from blood. As to subset: CD45RA+ positively selected. The receptors were gathered from a man between 25 and 39 years old in good health.

The rearrangement links TRBV7-9 to TRBJ1-3, with D uncertain. This CDR3 is 18 amino acids long. V lost 0 bases, J lost 0 bases, and 15 bases lay in between. In germline, CDR1 is SEHNR, CDR2 FQNEAQ (reference sequence). This chain's CDR3 is CASSLALSGVSSGNTIYF. The DNA of the CDR3 is TGTGCCAGCAGCTTAGCGTTGTCCGGGGTGAGCTCTGGAAACACCATATATTTT. The full variable domain, rest sourced from reference TRBV7-9 and TRBJ1-3, is DTGVSQNPRHKITKRGQNVTFRCDPISEHNRLYWYRQTLGQGPEFLTYFQNEAQLEKSRLLSDRFSAERPKGSFSTLEIQRTEQGDSAMYLCASSLALSGVSSGNTIYFGEGSWLTVV.

The chain joins TRBV14 to TRBJ1-2, with TRBD1 matching 9 bases. In germline, CDR1 is SGHDN, CDR2 FVKESK. Trimming removed 3 bases from V and 8 bases from J; junction bases left unmatched: 13. This CDR3 spans 16 amino acids. The CDR3 bases are TGTGCCAGCAGCCAGGCGCGGGACAGGGCCATCTTAGGCTACACCTTC. Translation gives CASSQARDRAILGYTF.